A single sample gave rise to the 25 T cell receptor beta chains below, sequenced in a study of blood T cell repertoires in COVID-19. TCRdb's copy holds only in-frame clones and misses some; the assay was immunoSEQ multiplex PCR. The table shows roughly 400,000 clones, with approximately 90% occurring only once. The sequencing input was PBMCs or T cells enriched from blood (not recorded which). The origin of the receptors is a woman aged 18-29 years who had been exposed to COVID-19.

This clone has just one count. The gene calls are TRBV6-5 and TRBJ2-3; D is perhaps TRBD2 (6 bases). The V gene's germline CDR1 is MNHEY and CDR2 SVGAGI. CDR3 length: 15 amino acids. V was cut by 0 bases and J by 3 bases, with 10 bases left in between. The CDR3 region has the DNA TGTGCCAGCAGTTACTCCGAGGGAGGAACAGATACGCAGTATTTT. Translated, it gives CASSYSEGGTDTQYF.

The chain is built from TRBV28 and TRBJ1-2, with TRBD1 matching over 7 bases. Germline CDR1 is MDHEN and CDR2 is SYDVKM. Germline trimming cut 8 bases from V and 3 bases from J; bases unmatched to any gene: 9. The CDR3 has 14 amino acids. CDR3 in DNA: TGTGCCAGCCAGGGGGGAGGCCCCTACTATGGCTACACCTTC. Its protein is CASQGGGPYYGYTF.

The chain recombines TRBV5-4 with TRBJ2-7; 14 nucleotides agree with TRBD2. CDR1 and CDR2 (germline): SGHNT, YYREEE (reference sequence). Trimming at V came to 3 bases and at J to 0 bases, leaving 2 bases not matched to a gene. The CDR3 spans 16 residues. The CDR3 region is CASSSGLAGGSYEQYF. CDR3 coding DNA: TGTGCCAGCAGCTCCGGACTAGCGGGGGGCTCCTACGAGCAGTACTTC.

V usage is TRBV28 and J usage is TRBJ1-2, with 8 positions matching TRBD1. The CDR3 totals 21 residues. V lost 5 bases and J lost 2; bases outside the gene matches: 25. Looked up from germline, CDR1 is MDHEN and CDR2 is SYDVKM. CDR3 amino acids: CASSASWGYPRTGKRNYGYTF. DNA of the CDR3: TGTGCCAGCAGTGCAAGCTGGGGGTATCCTAGGACAGGGAAAAGAAACTATGGCTACACCTTC.

This chain uses TRBV19 with TRBJ1-5; D uncertain. The CDR3 loop spans 17 amino acids. CDR1 and CDR2 from the germline V gene are LNHDA and SQIVND (reference sequence). V lost 5 bases, J lost 2 bases, and 19 bases lay in between. The CDR3 coding sequence is TGTGCCAGTAGTCCTCGGAGAGCCGGTTGGGGCAATCAGCCCCAGCATTTT. Encoded protein: CASSPRRAGWGNQPQHF.

The CDR3 loop reads CASSGVDRGGEQYF. Here the CDR3 DNA reads TGTGCCAGCAGTGGGGTGGACCGGGGAGGGGAGCAGTACTTC. V is TRBV2 and J is TRBJ2-7; 7 bases line up with TRBD2. From germline, CDR1 is SNHLY and CDR2 FYNNEI. Trimming at V came to 4 bases and at J to 7 bases, leaving 10 bases not matched to a gene. This CDR3 is 14 amino acids long.

The CDR3 DNA is TGTGCCAGCAGCCTAGGGGCTGGGGCCAACGTCCTGACTTTC. Its protein product is CASSLGAGANVLTF. The chain couples TRBV21-1 to TRBJ2-6; the DNA was not compared with TRBD1, the D call given in the table. TRBV21-1 is a recognized pseudogene. The CDR3 sequence is 14 residues long.

The rearrangement joins TRBV28 to TRBJ1-5; 10 nucleotides line up with TRBD1. The CDR3 consists of 15 residues. V was clipped by 5 bases and J by 6 bases; unmatched bases: 7. CDR1 is MDHEN and CDR2 is SYDVKM in the germline V gene. CDR3 bases: TGTGCCAGCAGTCTGACAGGGGGCGAGGGTCAGCCCCAGCATTTT. It yields the protein CASSLTGGEGQPQHF.

The J gene is TRBJ1-1, the V gene TRBV21-1. TRBV21-1 is listed as a pseudogene. This CDR3 is built from 18 residues. The CDR3 DNA reads TGTGCCAGCAGTTCCTTCATTCGGGGGGGCGGCAAGAACACTGAAGCTTTCTTT. Encoded protein: CASSSFIRGGGKNTEAFF.

Points on this clone: The sample holds other DNA sequences that translate to the same CDR3. The gene calls are TRBV7-2 and TRBJ1-2; D is uncertain. The CDR3 covers 13 residues. The germline gives CDR1 SGHTA, CDR2 FQGNSA. The germline V and J ends were trimmed by 3 bases and 2 bases, with 7 bases remaining between them. The CDR3 sequence: CASSLGRNYGYTF. For the CDR3, the DNA is TGTGCCAGCAGCTTGGGCCGAAACTATGGCTACACCTTC. Based on the CDR3 plus reference TRBV7-2 and TRBJ1-2, the full variable domain is GAGVSQSPSNKVTEKGKDVELRCDPISGHTALYWYRQSLGQGLEFLIYFQGNSAPDKSGLPSDRFSAERTGGSVSTLTIQRTQQEDSAVYLCASSLGRNYGYTFGSGTRLTVV.

The V call is TRBV19, the J call TRBJ1-5; TRBD1 aligns across 10 bases. CDR3 length: 18 residues. The V and J ends lost 5 bases and 0 bases, in that order; junction bases with no gene match: 10. From germline, CDR1 is LNHDA and CDR2 SQIVND (reference sequence). Here the CDR3 reads CASSPISGTGVSNQPQHF. CDR3 bases: TGTGCCAGTAGTCCGATCTCCGGGACAGGGGTTAGCAATCAGCCCCAGCATTTT.

V gene TRBV5-5 combines with J gene TRBJ2-3, with a tentative D call TRBD2 (5 bases). Trimming removed 0 bases at V and 9 bases at J, with 14 bases between. Germline CDR1 is SGHKS and CDR2 is YYEKEE (reference sequence). This CDR3 spans 14 amino acids. The CDR3 loop reads CASSLVFGGDTQYF. The CDR3 region has the DNA TGTGCCAGCAGCTTGGTATTCGGAGGTGACACGCAGTATTTT.

J is TRBJ2-7 and V is TRBV25-1; TRBD1 agrees at 7 bases. Trimming cost V 8 bases and J 2 bases; bases outside gene matches: 9. Germline CDR1 reads MGHDK; CDR2 reads SYGVNS. The CDR3 length is 14 residues. The CDR3 coding sequence is TGTGCCAGCTCCCGACAGGGCGCAACCTACGAGCAGTACTTC. Amino acid sequence: CASSRQGATYEQYF.

The chain is built from TRBV27 and TRBJ2-5, with 9 bases fitting TRBD2. Unmatched junction bases numbered 11, after V lost 5 bases and J lost 1 base. The CDR3 covers 17 residues. Germline CDR1 is MNHEY and CDR2 is SMNVEV (reference sequence). CDR3: CASSPFGGRASQETQYF. CDR3 DNA: TGTGCCAGCAGTCCCTTCGGCGGGAGGGCTTCCCAAGAGACCCAGTACTTC.

The chain links TRBV7-9 to TRBJ2-7, with 14 nucleotides matching TRBD2. CDR3 length equals 17 residues. Trimming at V came to 7 bases and at J to 9 bases, leaving 17 bases not matched to a gene. Germline V gene lookup returns CDR1 SEHNR and CDR2 FQNEAQ (reference sequence). The CDR3 spells CASTGDYGTSGRNGQYF. The DNA of the CDR3 is TGTGCCAGCACGGGCGATTACGGGACTAGCGGGAGAAACGGGCAGTACTTC.

The chain uses TRBV14 and TRBJ2-1; 10 nucleotides align to TRBD1. The germline CDR1 and CDR2 sequences are SGHDN and FVKESK. The CDR3 runs to 16 residues. After removal of 6 bases from V and 4 bases from J, the junction contained 9 bases not matched to a gene. As DNA, the CDR3 is TGTGCCAGCAGGGGACCCGGGACAGGGGTTTACAATGAGCAGTTCTTC. Its translation: CASRGPGTGVYNEQFF.

The chain links TRBV25-1 to TRBJ2-5, with a tentative D call TRBD1 (7 bases). Trimming took 4 bases from V and 3 from J, leaving 12 bases between them. Per the germline V gene, CDR1 is MGHDK and CDR2 is SYGVNS. The length of the CDR3 is 14 residues. CDR3 protein: CASSVGRGEETQYF. DNA of the CDR3: TGTGCCAGCAGTGTTGGCAGGGGGGAAGAGACCCAGTACTTC.

The chain employs TRBV19 and TRBJ1-1; weak D call: TRBD1 (5 bases). The CDR3 consists of 14 residues. V was pared by 5 bases and J by 4 bases, with 14 bases between. From germline, CDR1 is LNHDA and CDR2 SQIVND (reference sequence). The CDR3 DNA follows: TGTGCCAGTAGTTATGAGGTAGGGGCCACTGAAGCTTTCTTT. Residues: CASSYEVGATEAFF.

CDR3 sequence (DNA): TGTGCCAGCAGCCAAGGCGGGGTGATCCAAGAGACCCAGTACTTC. This gives the protein CASSQGGVIQETQYF. The chain joins TRBV3-1 (or the pseudogene TRBV3-2) to TRBJ2-5, with D possibly matching TRBD2 (6 bases). Germline V CDR1 and CDR2: LGHDT, YNNKEL (reference sequence). V gave up 1 base and J gave up 1 base, with 10 bases separating them. The CDR3 runs to 15 residues.

The V call is TRBV20-1, the J call TRBJ1-1, with D maybe TRBD1 (6 bases). The CDR3 has 14 residues. The germline CDR1 and CDR2 sequences are DFQATT and SNEGSKA (reference sequence). Trimming stripped 3 bases from V and 4 bases from J, with 15 bases between. This CDR3 is CSASYGRGGTEAFF. As DNA, the CDR3 is TGCAGTGCTAGTTATGGCAGGGGTGGCACTGAAGCTTTCTTT.

The V gene is TRBV5-1, the J gene TRBJ1-5; tentatively, D is TRBD1 (5 bases). The CDR3 loop spans 15 amino acids. V was pared by 3 bases and J by 7 bases, with 17 bases between. Germline V lookup: CDR1 SGHRS, CDR2 YFSETQ. The CDR3 region has the DNA TGCGCCAGCAGCTCTGGCGGGGGTTTGGACCAGCCCCAGCATTTT. Translating gives CASSSGGGLDQPQHF.

This chain uses TRBV11-3 with TRBJ1-2, with 8 positions matching TRBD1. V shed 5 bases and J 4 bases; nucleotides not matched to a gene: 6. The CDR3 extends over 14 amino acids. Germline CDR1 SGHNT, CDR2 YENEEA. The CDR3 DNA reads TGTGCCAGCAGCCGGACAGGGAATCTCTATGGCTACACCTTC. Protein product: CASSRTGNLYGYTF.

This clone was counted a few times. CDR3 region: CAISEREYNEQFF. Here the CDR3 DNA reads TGTGCCATCAGTGAACGGGAGTACAATGAGCAGTTCTTC. The V call is TRBV10-3, the J call TRBJ2-1; the D gene is possibly TRBD2 (6 bases). V lost 3 bases, J lost 4 bases, and 7 bases lay in between. Germline values: CDR1 ENHRY, CDR2 SYGVKD. The CDR3 is 13 residues long.

V usage is TRBV4-3 and J usage is TRBJ2-7, with 8 positions matching TRBD1. Germline assignment: CDR1 LGHNA and CDR2 YSLEER. The CDR3 is 16 amino acids. Losses at the gene ends were 0 bases for V and 2 bases for J; bases not matched to a gene: 6. Here the CDR3 reads CASSQDRGQAAYEQYF. CDR3 nucleotides: TGCGCCAGCAGCCAAGATCGGGGACAGGCCGCCTACGAGCAGTACTTC.

CDR3 coding DNA: TGTGCCAGCAGAGAGAGACAGACACCAAGGGACGAGCAGTACTTC. It specifies CASRERQTPRDEQYF. This chain connects TRBV6-4 to TRBJ2-7; maybe TRBD1 (5 bases). V gave up 6 bases and J gave up 5 bases, with 20 bases separating them. In germline, CDR1 is MRHNA, CDR2 SNTAGT. This CDR3 is built from 15 residues.